One sample yielded the 4 T cell receptor beta chains listed below, sequenced in a study of cytomegalovirus exposure and HLA in healthy donors. With 60 Vbeta and 13 Jbeta primers, the PCR was carried out. Assay: immunoSEQ multiplex PCR; the TCRdb copy retains only in-frame clones and omits some. The sample yields about 160,000 clones, about 75% seen once. Sequenced: PBMCs. These receptors all stem from a woman aged 45-65 years in good health and CMV-seropositive.

The chain combines TRBV5-1 with TRBJ1-1; no definite D call. The germline V and J ends were trimmed by 3 bases and 11 bases, with 17 bases remaining between them. Per germline, CDR1 SGHRS and CDR2 YFSETQ. The length of the CDR3 is 13 residues. The CDR3 spells CASSSPPRPEAFF. In DNA, the CDR3 is TGCGCCAGCAGCTCCCCTCCCCGTCCCGAGGCTTTCTTT.

The chain uses TRBV27 and TRBJ2-1, with 8 bases fitting TRBD1. The CDR3 covers 15 residues. The ends lost 5 bases at V and 1 base at J; junction bases unmatched: 4. The germline gives CDR1 MNHEY, CDR2 SMNVEV (reference sequence). The CDR3 DNA follows: TGTGCCAGCAGTATAGACAGGGGTTCCTACAATGAGCAGTTCTTC. Encoded protein: CASSIDRGSYNEQFF.

The chain employs TRBV28 and TRBJ2-3, with 16 bases aligning to TRBD2. Per the germline V gene, CDR1 is MDHEN and CDR2 is SYDVKM. V gave up 4 bases and J gave up 2 bases; unmatched junction bases: 12. This CDR3 region has 20 residues. The CDR3 DNA is TGTGCCAGCAGTTGGTCAGTGGGGACTAGCGGGAGGGCTTACACAGATACGCAGTATTTT. Amino acid sequence: CASSWSVGTSGRAYTDTQYF.

The chain has TRBV7-2 and TRBJ2-2; 8 bases map to TRBD2. The CDR3 length is 14 residues. Unmatched junction bases numbered 0, after V lost 5 bases and J lost 1 base. The germline CDR1 and CDR2 sequences are SGHTA and FQGNSA. The CDR3 sequence: CASSRGGNTGELFF. The CDR3 region has the DNA TGTGCCAGCAGCCGGGGGGGGAACACCGGGGAGCTGTTTTTT.